One T cell receptor (beta chain) is described in this entry. Original handling: Amplifying reference gene primers gave estimates of nucleated cell counts. Profiling relied on immunoSEQ multiplex PCR, and the TCRdb table lists in-frame clones only, not all of them. Clone size and V and J calls were adopted from that table, with D and trimming inferred from the DNA. There are 55,000 to 75,000 clones in the sample; around 80% occur only once, and roughly 20% lies in the top ten. The data were obtained in a study of blood T cell repertoires in COVID-19. Whole-study context: The origin of the acute and convalescent COVID-19 samples was the United States, Italy and Spain. The analysed material was cDNA or gDNA that came from T cells, B-cell-depleted T cells, or PBMCs.

Germline V gene data show CDR1 as MNHEY and CDR2 as SVGAGI. The ends were cut back, 2 bases at V and 2 bases at J, with 10 bases in the middle. The CDR3 totals 15 residues. The chain joins TRBV6-5 to TRBJ1-3; D gene unclear. The sequenced material came from peripheral blood. This sequence originates from a human donor in a cohort sampled during active COVID-19. Written as DNA, the CDR3 is TGTGCCAGCAGTTACGCATCGGGAGCTGGAAACACCATATATTTT. It is translated as CASSYASGAGNTIYF.